The 13 T cell receptor beta chains below all came from one sample that was sequenced in a study of PD-1 blockade in classical Hodgkin lymphoma. Method: immunoSEQ multiplex PCR; TCRdb's copy keeps in-frame clones and lacks some. The sample records 20,000 to 25,000 clones, about 76% being singletons. Each patient experienced a relapse that followed autologous stem cell transplantation, and brentuximab vedotin exposure varied. The sample in question was peripheral blood mononuclear cells (PBMCs), obtained before the second cycle of nivolumab. These receptors all come from a human donor with classical Hodgkin lymphoma.

This clone was seen once. This chain uses TRBV4-1 with TRBJ1-1; 7 bases line up with TRBD1. The CDR3 extends over 15 amino acids. CDR1 MGHRA and CDR2 YSYEKL come from the germline V gene. The V and J ends lost 1 base and 6 bases, in that order; junction bases with no gene match: 8. The CDR3 DNA sequence: TGCGCCAGCAGCCAAGGAGATTACAGGGGCCCTGAAGCTTTCTTT. Its protein product is CASSQGDYRGPEAFF.

The chain joins TRBV2 to TRBJ1-3; D ambiguous. With 1 base removed from V and 3 bases from J, the gap between germline ends came to 7 bases. The CDR3 loop spans 14 amino acids. Germline CDR1 reads SNHLY; CDR2 reads FYNNEI. The DNA of the CDR3 is TGTGCCAGCAGTGAAGACAGAATTGGAAACACCATATATTTT. This sequence encodes CASSEDRIGNTIYF. The full variable domain, completed using reference TRBV2 and TRBJ1-3, is EPEVTQTPSHQVTQMGQEVILRCVPISNHLYFYWYRQILGQKVEFLVSFYNNEISEKSEIFDDQFSVERPDGSNFTLKIRSTKLEDSAMYFCASSEDRIGNTIYFGEGSWLTVV.

J is TRBJ2-1 and V is TRBV6-5; D may correspond to TRBD1 or TRBD2 (5 bases each). V lost 11 bases and J 4 bases, leaving 21 bases between the germline ends. This CDR3 comprises 15 residues. Germline assignment: CDR1 MNHEY and CDR2 SVGAGI. CDR3 DNA sequence: TGTGCCGGGCAGGGCGACTATGACCCATACAATGAGCAGTTCTTC. Its translation is CAGQGDYDPYNEQFF.

This clone came up a few times. V gene TRBV27 combines with J gene TRBJ2-7, with D tentatively TRBD1 (6 bases). Germline values: CDR1 MNHEY, CDR2 SMNVEV (reference sequence). Trimming removed 6 bases from V and 2 bases from J, with 14 bases in between. This CDR3 region has 14 residues. The CDR3 reads CASSRRDKPYEQYF. CDR3 sequence (DNA): TGTGCCAGCAGCCGCCGGGACAAACCCTACGAGCAGTACTTC.

A few counts support this clone. The chain recombines TRBV6-1 with TRBJ2-3; TRBD2 is a possible D gene (6 bases). Germline V gene data show CDR1 as MNHNS and CDR2 as SASEGT. This CDR3 spans 16 amino acids. Trimming stripped 4 bases from V and 0 bases from J, with 14 bases between. CDR3 sequence: CASSVSSGSSTDTQYF. The CDR3, as DNA: TGTGCCAGCAGTGTGTCCAGCGGGTCTAGCACAGATACGCAGTATTTT.

The chain carries TRBV25-1 and TRBJ2-3; TRBD2 agrees at 11 bases. The CDR3 has 16 amino acids. Germline CDR1 and CDR2: MGHDK and SYGVNS. Trimming cost V 6 bases and J 7 bases; bases outside gene matches: 12. The CDR3 DNA reads TGTGCCAGCAGAAAAAGGTTACTAGCGGGGGAAAATACGCAGTATTTT. It codes for CASRKRLLAGENTQYF.

The chain uses TRBV2 and TRBJ2-1; D may be TRBD1 or TRBD2 (5 bases each). Per germline, CDR1 SNHLY and CDR2 FYNNEI. Between the trimmed V and J ends, which lost 6 bases and 9 bases, there was a span of 12 bases. The CDR3 has 12 amino acids. CDR3 sequence (DNA): TGTGCCAGCAGCGCGGCAGGGAGTGAGCAGTTCTTC. Residues: CASSAAGSEQFF.

V usage is TRBV11-2 and J usage is TRBJ1-1; D remains ambiguous. The V and J ends lost 5 bases and 1 base respectively, with 11 bases between them. Germline V gene sequence: CDR1 SGHAT, CDR2 FQNNGV. This CDR3 spans 14 amino acids. CDR3 DNA sequence: TGTGCCAGCAGCCCGCCACAATCGAACACTGAAGCTTTCTTT. This codes for CASSPPQSNTEAFF.

The chain uses TRBV6-6 and TRBJ1-2; TRBD1 might be the D (5 bases). Trimming cost V 5 bases and J 1 base, with 17 bases left between them. The CDR3 has 16 residues. Germline CDR1 reads MNHNY; CDR2 reads SVGAGI (reference sequence). As DNA, the CDR3 is TGTGCCAGCAGTCAGACGGGGCAGGGCAATAACTATGGCTACACCTTC. Translated: CASSQTGQGNNYGYTF.

On this clone itself: This sample includes further DNA sequences coding for the same CDR3. The rearrangement uses TRBV5-1 and TRBJ1-1; no firm D call. This CDR3 spans 13 amino acids. Trimming shortened V by 0 bases and J by 1 base, and 4 bases separated the two germline ends. CDR1 SGHRS and CDR2 YFSETQ come from the germline V gene. CDR3 loop: CASSLGENTEAFF. The CDR3 nucleotides are TGCGCCAGCAGCTTGGGAGAGAACACTGAAGCTTTCTTT. The entire variable domain, with the rest obtained from reference TRBV5-1 and TRBJ1-1, is as follows: KAGVTQTPRYLIKTRGQQVTLSCSPISGHRSVSWYQQTPGQGLQFLFEYFSETQRNKGNFPGRFSGRQFSNSRSEMNVSTLELGDSALYLCASSLGENTEAFFGQGTRLTVV.

This chain joins TRBV2 and TRBJ2-2; D might be TRBD2 (5 bases). Germline CDR1 and CDR2: SNHLY and FYNNEI. The CDR3 has 17 residues. V gave up 3 bases and J gave up 4 bases, with 18 bases separating them. The CDR3 DNA is TGTGCCAGCAGTGATCACGTTCCGGGGAGAGGCACCGGGGAGCTGTTTTTT. It is translated as CASSDHVPGRGTGELFF.

The V gene is TRBV7-9, the J gene TRBJ2-7, with D perhaps matching TRBD1 (5 bases). Germline assignment: CDR1 SEHNR and CDR2 FQNEAQ (reference sequence). This CDR3 spans 13 amino acids. Trimming removed 4 bases from V and 3 bases from J, with 10 bases in between. The CDR3 bases are TGTGCCAGCAGCTCTTCAGGGATCTACGAGCAGTACTTC. Protein product: CASSSSGIYEQYF.

This rearrangement joins TRBV15 to TRBJ1-4; 7 bases agree with TRBD1. The CDR3 length is 15 residues. Trimming removed 4 bases from V and 3 bases from J; junction bases left unmatched: 5. Germline V gives CDR1 LNHNV, CDR2 YYDKDF (reference sequence). CDR3 nucleotides: TGTGCCACCAGCACAGGGGGGCGGGCTAATGAAAAACTGTTTTTT. Its protein product is CATSTGGRANEKLFF.